A selection of T cell receptor beta chains follows, all from one sample in a study of shared clonotypes between healthy human individuals. Some clones are missing from TCRdb's copy, which holds only in-frame ones; the method was immunoSEQ multiplex PCR. Among around 480,000 clones listed, 75% to 80% were seen once. The sequenced sample was PBMCs. The receptors were gathered from a woman aged 40 to 50 in good health. Some clones in this sample may be carry-over from other donors' samples. Each CDR3 is given with its conserved first and last residue. D genes are given only for firm matches. The size field is filled for only some rows; it gives once, few, many or a size class.

CASSKWTGSYF | TGTGCCAGCAGCAAATGGACAGGGTCGTACTTC | TRBJ2-5 | TRBV21-1 | . | .
CASSLKLGQTLTYEQYF | TGTGCCAGCAGTCTGAAGCTGGGACAGACCCTCACCTACGAGCAGTACTTC | TRBJ2-7 | TRBV28 | TRBD1 | .
CASSLDGIYTEAFF | TGTGCCAGCAGCTTAGACGGGATATACACTGAAGCTTTCTTT | TRBJ1-1 | TRBV13 | . | .
CASSLSPRSYEQYF | TGTGCCAGCAGTTTATCACCCCGGTCCTACGAGCAGTACTTC | TRBJ2-7 | TRBV27 | . | .
CASSIGQIYEQYF | TGTGCCAGCAGTATAGGACAGATCTACGAGCAGTACTTC | TRBJ2-7 | TRBV6-6 | . | .
CASSAMDRGGQPQHF | TGTGCCAGCAGTGCAATGGACAGGGGAGGTCAGCCCCAGCATTTT | TRBJ1-5 | TRBV6-4 | TRBD1 | .
CASSKRTGTSTDTQYF | TGTGCCAGCAGCAAAAGGACAGGGACTAGCACAGATACGCAGTATTTT | TRBJ2-3 | TRBV7-9 | TRBD1 | .
CASSPPGQETQYF | TGTGCCAGCTCACCACCAGGGCAAGAGACCCAGTACTTC | TRBJ2-5 | TRBV18 | . | .
CASLSGDTQYF | TGTGCCAGTCTATCAGGGGATACGCAGTATTTT | TRBJ2-3 | TRBV6-1 | . | .
CASSPGQVNTEAFF | TGTGCCAGCAGCCCCGGACAGGTAAACACTGAAGCTTTCTTT | TRBJ1-1 | TRBV7-2 | TRBD1 | .
CASSKDRLPYDSGNTIYF | TGTGCCAGCAGCAAAGACAGGTTACCCTACGACTCTGGAAACACCATATATTTT | TRBJ1-3 | TRBV7-9 | . | once
CASSEQRGSYGYTF | TGTGCCAGCAGTGAACAAAGGGGGTCTTATGGCTACACCTTC | TRBJ1-2 | TRBV2 | . | .
CASSVESSGFYTQYF | TGTGCCAGCAGCGTAGAGTCTAGCGGGTTCTATACGCAGTATTTT | TRBJ2-3 | TRBV9 | TRBD2 | .
CAPPQAVEKLFF | TGTGCCCCCCCCCAGGCGGTTGAAAAACTGTTTTTT | TRBJ1-4 | TRBV30 | . | .
CASSRQAGANVLTF | TGTGCCAGCAGTAGACAGGCTGGGGCCAACGTCCTGACTTTC | TRBJ2-6 | TRBV6-5 | . | once
CSVEDRGRGYEQYF | TGCAGCGTTGAAGATCGCGGCAGGGGTTACGAGCAGTACTTC | TRBJ2-7 | TRBV29-1 | . | .
CASSEISGWGEQFF | TGTGCCAGCAGTGAGATTTCAGGGTGGGGTGAGCAGTTCTTC | TRBJ2-1 | TRBV25-1 | . | .
CAWNILAVNEQFF | TGTGCCTGGAACATACTAGCTGTAAATGAGCAGTTCTTC | TRBJ2-1 | TRBV30 | . | .
CASSLWGLGNTIYF | TGTGCCAGCAGCTTATGGGGGCTTGGAAACACCATATATTTT | TRBJ1-3 | TRBV7-9 | . | .
CASSSPTRGGETQYF | TGTGCCAGCAGCTCGCCGACTAGAGGCGGGGAGACCCAGTACTTC | TRBJ2-5 | TRBV7-2 | . | .
CASAAGPQNTEAFF | TGTGCCAGTGCCGCCGGGCCGCAGAACACTGAAGCTTTCTTT | TRBJ1-1 | TRBV19 | . | .
CASSLGTAQETQYF | TGCGCCAGCAGCTTGGGAACGGCACAAGAGACCCAGTACTTC | TRBJ2-5 | TRBV5-1 | . | .
CAWGLAGAGETQYF | TGTGCCTGGGGACTAGCGGGAGCCGGAGAGACCCAGTACTTC | TRBJ2-5 | TRBV30 | TRBD2 | .
CASSLGLGHPYEQYF | TGTGCCAGCAGTTTGGGTCTGGGACATCCCTACGAGCAGTACTTC | TRBJ2-7 | TRBV28 | . | .
CASSYSFQRPYEQYF | TGTGCCAGCAGTTACTCGTTTCAGAGACCCTACGAGCAGTACTTC | TRBJ2-7 | TRBV6-5 | . | .
CASSSSSAHTQYF | TGTGCCAGCAGCTCTTCTAGCGCCCATACGCAGTATTTT | TRBJ2-3 | TRBV11-3 | . | .
CASSYDREIYNSPLHF | TGCGCCAGCAGCTACGACAGGGAGATCTATAATTCACCCCTCCACTTT | TRBJ1-6 | TRBV4-1 | TRBD1 | few
CASSLAGQLQETQYF | TGTGCCAGCAGCTTAGCTGGGCAACTGCAAGAGACCCAGTACTTC | TRBJ2-5 | TRBV7-2 | . | .